The next 9 T cell receptor beta chains were all read from a single sample in a study of CD8+ T cells in alopecia areata. Extracted from the samples, RNA was reverse transcribed into cDNA to serve as the sequencing template. Using immunoSEQ multiplex PCR, the repertoire was profiled, and TCRdb retains in-frame clones only, with some absent. This table holds some 15,000 clones, 45% to 65% found once. Those with alopecia areata gave lesional scalp punch biopsies and peripheral blood. The sample consisted of skin. The origin of the receptors is a human donor with alopecia areata.

The rearrangement joins TRBV29-1 to TRBJ2-3; D is possibly TRBD2 (6 bases). CDR3 size: 15 residues. Trimming removed 4 bases at V and 2 bases at J, with 16 bases between. CDR1 and CDR2 (germline): SQVTM, ANQGSEA. CDR3 loop: CSVGGTRLNTDTQYF. The CDR3 DNA reads TGCAGCGTTGGCGGGACTCGGCTTAACACAGATACGCAGTATTTT.

The J gene is TRBJ2-1, the V gene TRBV7-3; 9 nucleotides agree with TRBD2. The CDR3 has 15 residues. Germline trimming cut 1 base from V and 4 bases from J; bases unmatched to any gene: 2. Germline CDR1 is SGHTA and CDR2 is FQGTGA. The CDR3 region is CASSLSGRDYNEQFF. The CDR3 DNA follows: TGTGCCAGCAGCTTAAGCGGGAGGGATTACAATGAGCAGTTCTTC.

By sample share, this clone is medium-sized. The rearrangement links TRBV13 to TRBJ2-3, with D possibly matching TRBD1 (6 bases). Per germline, CDR1 PRHDT and CDR2 FYEKMQ (reference sequence). CDR3 length: 14 residues. The V and J ends lost 5 bases and 5 bases respectively, with 14 bases between them. In DNA, the CDR3 is TGTGCCAGCAGCCCACAGGGTAATATAGATACGCAGTATTTT. It encodes CASSPQGNIDTQYF.

Details on this clone: It is unclear where the CDR3 begins or ends on the DNA, so no DNA is shown, and the CDR3 is as TCRdb lists it. This chain connects TRBV27 to TRBJ2-2. The CDR3 is 21 residues long, ends included. Germline V gene data show CDR1 as MNHEY and CDR2 as SMNVEV (reference sequence). The CDR3 protein is CASSLLPIRGHRPATFGALFF.

This chain joins TRBV5-1 and TRBJ2-1; D possibly matches TRBD1 or TRBD2 (5 bases each). The CDR3 totals 20 residues. Germline V lookup: CDR1 SGHRS, CDR2 YFSETQ. V lost 0 bases to trimming and J lost 2 bases, with 24 bases between them. The CDR3 is CASSLGLPKTRDPTYNEQFF. CDR3 sequence (DNA): TGCGCCAGCAGCTTGGGTCTGCCCAAGACCCGGGACCCGACCTACAATGAGCAGTTCTTC. Supplemented by reference TRBV5-1 and TRBJ2-1, the full variable domain reads KAGVTQTPRYLIKTRGQQVTLSCSPISGHRSVSWYQQTPGQGLQFLFEYFSETQRNKGNFPGRFSGRQFSNSRSEMNVSTLELGDSALYLCASSLGLPKTRDPTYNEQFFGPGTRLTVL.

The rearrangement uses TRBV7-9 and TRBJ2-5; TRBD1 is a possible D gene (5 bases). Germline CDR1 reads SEHNR; CDR2 reads FQNEAQ (reference sequence). This CDR3 is built from 15 residues. Trimming cost V 2 bases and J 4 bases, with 14 bases left between them. This chain's CDR3 is CASSLSVQVGETQYF. DNA of the CDR3: TGTGCCAGCAGCTTATCGGTACAGGTGGGAGAGACCCAGTACTTC.

This clone has more than one count but fewer than ten. The chain is built from TRBV20-1 and TRBJ1-1, with D uncertain. Germline CDR1 and CDR2: DFQATT and SNEGSKA (reference sequence). V was clipped by 2 bases and J by 7 bases, with 8 bases between them. The CDR3 spans 11 residues. CDR3 coding DNA: TGCAGTGCTAGATCCTCGATTGAAGCTTTCTTT. Amino acid sequence: CSARSSIEAFF.

This clone occurred a few times. The chain employs TRBV29-1 and TRBJ2-1; 7 bases line up with TRBD2. This CDR3 contains 13 residues. Trimming cost V 7 bases and J 3 bases; bases outside gene matches: 6. Germline V gene sequence: CDR1 SQVTM, CDR2 ANQGSEA. DNA for the CDR3: TGCAGCGCCCTCGGGGGGTACTACAATGAGCAGTTCTTC. Residues: CSALGGYYNEQFF.

This clone was seen a handful of times. This chain links TRBV27 with TRBJ2-2; D is unresolved. With 4 bases removed from V and 1 base from J, the gap between germline ends came to 7 bases. This CDR3 is 14 amino acids long. In germline, CDR1 is MNHEY, CDR2 SMNVEV (reference sequence). The CDR3 loop is CASSSYLNTGELFF. The CDR3 DNA follows: TGTGCCAGCAGTTCATACCTGAACACCGGGGAGCTGTTTTTT.